The subject of this entry is one T cell receptor (beta chain). Time point: recipient sample about 28 days before transplant, after cytoreduction. Blood collection times were about day -28 and days 30, 100, 180 posttransplant. This sample stems from a study of T cell clonotyping in hematopoietic cell transplantation. J lost 5 bases, V lost 2 bases, and 3 bases had no gene match. Germline CDR1 and CDR2: MNHEY and SVGAGI. This CDR3 region has 16 residues. The table came from immunoSEQ multiplex PCR; TCRdb's copy has only in-frame clones and leaves some out. The sample comprises about 16,000 clones, approximately 93% of which are singletons, and approximately 1.8% rests with the top ten.

This sequence joins TRBV6-5 and TRBJ2-5, with 15 bases aligning to TRBD2. The sequences come from peripheral blood mononuclear cells, collected before stem cell transplant. The TCR sequence derives from a man aged 18 to 30 with biphenotypic leukemia. Some clones in this sample may be carry-over from other donors' samples. CDR3 sequence (DNA): TGTGCCAGCAGTTACGTGGGACTAGCGGGGGGTGAGACCCAGTACTTC. The encoded protein is CASSYVGLAGGETQYF.